This paragraph reports one T cell receptor beta chain. This clone turned up a few times. Its antigen is unknown. Within one base of it there is no much larger clone, and no base qualities were kept. Library construction relied on the immunoSEQ multiplex PCR assay. The multiplex PCR relied on a mix of 60 forward primers for TCR Vbeta segments and 13 reverse primers for TCR Jbeta segments. Amplification of the CDR3 region of rearranged TCR beta genes was performed with a multiplex PCR assay on genomic DNA. On the Illumina HiSeq System, the amplified TCR beta libraries were sequenced as 87-base-pair reads. As for how the authors treated the data: In a later analysis, tens of millions of unique TCR beta chains were counted across the roughly 610 repertoires, and roughly 10 million of these chains were shared by at least two donors. Raw reads were error-corrected and collapsed into unique sequences with a nearest-neighbor algorithm that merged closely related sequences to remove PCR and sequencing errors. Alignment of CDR3 sequences to IMGT reference sequences was used to assign V, D and J gene segments. Each retained sequence needed at least a six-nucleotide match to both a V gene segment and a J gene segment. Rearrangements were called productive when the CDR3 lacked stop codons and stayed in frame with V and J; all others were non-productive. CDR3 was defined according to IMGT convention as the region running from the second conserved V-encoded cysteine to the conserved J-encoded phenylalanine. Sequences without an unambiguous match to a single V gene segment were excluded from the earlier analysis of about 630 of the donors. In an earlier analysis of about 590 of the donors, a V segment was called functional when productive rearrangements were above 56.7%, and segregating when the standard deviation between donors exceeded 5%. A statistical classification framework was built to diagnose cytomegalovirus status from the catalog of TCR beta chain sequences. In a later analysis, V and J genes were assigned by comparing TCR nucleotide sequences against IMGT/GENE-DB human TR gene sequences. A later analysis assigned CDR3 sequences and most-parsimonious VDJ recombination scenarios with the TCRdist pipeline. In a later analysis, each TCR beta chain was defined by its CDR3 amino acid sequence together with its V-gene family, and reads lacking a unique V-gene family were excluded. As a way to deal with suspected cross-contamination and a sequencing artifact, a later analysis dropped approximately 590 nucleotide sequences that were highly shared and had low generation probability. For each public chain, a later analysis derived a clonal expansion index from normalized ranks of inferred template counts within each repertoire. In a later analysis, generation probabilities were computed with a VDJ recombination model fitted to out-of-frame rearrangements, and the resulting probabilities were checked against IGoR. In a later analysis, TCR-TCR, TCR-HLA and TCR-CMV co-occurrence was scored with hypergeometric tests, and a repertoire-size bias correction was applied to TCR pairs. In a later analysis, false discovery rates were estimated by permuting HLA or CMV assignments 20 times. In a later analysis, co-occurring TCRs were grouped using DBSCAN, with TCRdist sequence similarity added in when clustering inside HLA-allele-positive subsets. Repertoires with fewer than 30,000 or more than 120,000 public chains, plus five repertoires with anomalous nucleotide sharing, were excluded from co-occurrence clustering. The clones in this table, taken by TCRdb from immuneACCESS, are in-frame only. Not every clone is retained; where verified, under half of the shortfall comes from an unresolved V gene, and the cause of the rest is unknown. V and J calls and clone size are given by that table; D and trimming were obtained from the DNA. For this sample the table gives 150,000 to 180,000 clones, of which nearly 80% were detected only once. The ten largest account for around 13% of the sample.

In total, approximately 700 healthy bone marrow donors made up the cohort. At the time of sampling, every cohort member was nominally healthy, though immune exposures that went unrecorded were likely present. The donor tested CMV seropositive and was one of the 289 seropositive cohort members. Every donor gave a peripheral blood sample, and the peripheral blood mononuclear cells from that sample were used for TCR beta sequencing. The Qiagen DNeasy Blood Extraction Kit was used to extract genomic DNA from the blood cell samples. This record comes from a study of cytomegalovirus exposure and HLA in healthy donors (dated by TCRdb to the late 2010s). In the study overall: In an earlier analysis of fewer than 750 of the donors, 276 Gb of sequence data and 90 million to 120 million unique TCR beta sequences from 180 million or so T cells were reported. An early release that covered several hundred HLA-typed donors contained approximately 300 gigabases of sequencing data and around 80 million unique TCR sequences. Of the 398 genotyped donors, approximately 83% fell in the genetic ancestry cluster associated with self-reported Caucasian donors. The study aimed to test whether signatures of past pathogen exposure could be identified by cataloging public T cell receptors. The T cell repertoires of roughly 660 subjects were profiled by immunosequencing and related to cytomegalovirus serostatus. Besides the first cohort of 666 subjects, a separate validation cohort made up of around 120 different subjects was used. To predict cytomegalovirus infection status, the study combined high-throughput TCR immunosequencing, statistical association of individual TCRs with disease status, and machine learning. A later analysis re-analyzed previously published TCR beta repertoires from 666 donors and added high-resolution HLA genotyping to study TCR occurrence patterns. Rather than drawing on any new phenotypic data, the later analysis identified candidate immune exposures from TCR beta sequences and the way those sequences occurred across donors. In an earlier analysis of over 550 of the donors, high-throughput TCR beta sequencing was used to judge whether each TCR beta V gene segment behaved as functional or pseudogenic. Donor age, sex, ethnicity and CMV serostatus were compiled together with the repertoire data. In a later genetic analysis, genome-wide SNP genotypes for 398 of the 666 donors were used, and that subset was treated as a discovery cohort. Every discovery cohort repertoire had been produced on one sequencing platform. Both class I and class II loci were covered by HLA typing, at four-digit resolution. Typing coverage varied by locus: roughly 629-640 donors for A, B, C, DRB1 and DQB1; approximately 500 for DQA1; more than 600 for DPA1; approximately 490 for DPB1. A few DR-DQ haplotypes were treated as single units for association and clustering because of strong linkage in the cohort. On average, about 240,000 unique TCR beta nucleotide sequences were sequenced per donor among several hundred genotyped donors of the cohort, with 15% to 20% of those sequences being non-productive.

Broader findings and caveats from the paper: A later genetic analysis reported fewer N-insertions in productive TCRs among donors in an Asian-associated ancestry cluster than the roughly 640-donor mean. A further reported finding was that TCR beta sequences accurately predicted the HLA-A and HLA-B alleles for most subjects in the first cohort. In a later analysis, 16,951 TCR beta sequences were associated with specific HLA alleles at a false discovery rate of 0.05. Because counts were too low, 15 or so rarely observed V segments, including chromosome 9 orphons, were excluded from the earlier analysis of a few hundred of the donors. In vitro tests confirmed that a few of the cytomegalovirus-associated TCR beta chains recognize cytomegalovirus antigens. In an earlier analysis of around 600 of the donors, most TCR beta V segments appeared in productive rearrangements about 87% or about 30% of the time, broadly matching IMGT annotations. The classifier was reported to diagnose cytomegalovirus status with high specificity and sensitivity in both the original and validation cohorts. Correlated functional status among segregating V segments might be attributable to linkage disequilibrium, but an unknown experimental factor could not be ruled out. A total of about 180 TCR beta chains were listed by the study as associated with cytomegalovirus. According to a later analysis, parvovirus B19, influenza, CMV and Epstein-Barr virus appeared linked to several top co-occurrence clusters. Compared with equally common non-associated chains, HLA-associated TCR beta chains in a later analysis were more clonally expanded and had lower generation probabilities. Because HLA typing was unavailable for some donors at each locus, only the typed subset was used in association tests. Some IMGT-functional V segments, including TRBV6-2 and TRBV6-3, could not be distinguished by the 87-base-pair reads and were therefore excluded. V-gene and J-gene trimming of TCR beta chains was associated with a missense DCLRE1C variant in a later genetic analysis, and the association was replicated in an independent cohort. A later analysis found that TCR association rates varied across HLA loci, with DRB1 alleles showing the most associated TCRs and HLA-C alleles the fewest. When HLA alleles, especially DR and DQ, strongly co-occurred, attributing TCR associations to individual alleles was difficult. The sequencing pipeline was judged likely to have produced a cluster of highly shared sequence variants as a technical artifact. Roughly uniform sequencing depth across donors was assumed in presence/absence analyses, although this assumption may not hold. For the cohort, immune exposure information was limited to CMV serostatus. A later analysis found that most CMV-associated TCR beta chains appeared HLA-restricted, with HLA associations seemingly driven largely by CMV exposure. This cohort had only TCR beta chains sequenced, and the lack of alpha or paired-chain data limited which features could be detected. Across donors, most TCR sequences were observed very rarely, whereas some public TCRs were present in many individuals. It was suggested by the authors that the approach could potentially be generalized to other disease states and immunological phenotypes.

CDR1 SGHRS and CDR2 YFSETQ were looked up in the germline V gene. From the cysteine up to the phenylalanine, the CDR3 has a length of 13 residues. The sequence is cut down to CDR3 DNA, 39 bases in frame from base 1. V sheds 0 bases and J sheds 15 bases, leaving 16 bases between their ends. The source of this sequence is a man aged 25 to 40 in good health and CMV-seropositive. Input material: PBMCs. The rearrangement joined TRBV5-1 to TRBJ2-4, and possibly TRBD2, on 6 matching bases. The bases read TGCGCCAGCAGCTTGGTCTCGGGGGTAGACGGGTACTTC. The encoded protein is CASSLVSGVDGYF.